This T cell receptor (beta chain) was found in a study of blood T cell repertoires in COVID-19. Between the trimmed V and J ends, which lost 4 bases and 3 bases, there was a span of 12 bases. CDR1 and CDR2 from the germline V gene are SGHTA and FQGTGA. The CDR3 extends over 15 amino acids. The protocol was immunoSEQ multiplex PCR, while the TCRdb copy is restricted to in-frame clones and leaves out a portion. The sample includes some 150,000 clones, roughly 80% of them seen just once. The V and J genes are TRBV7-3 and TRBJ2-2; D perhaps matches TRBD1 (5 bases). This clonotype was sampled from a human donor with acute or convalescent COVID-19. The donor label of this sample is uncertain. Input material: peripheral blood. CDR3 bases: TGTGCCAGCAGCTGGCAGGGTGACGACACCGGGGAGCTGTTTTTT. It encodes CASSWQGDDTGELFF.